The 32 T cell receptor beta chains below come from one sample, sequenced in a study of OX40 agonist ivuxolimab in advanced cancers. The method was immunoSEQ multiplex PCR; TCRdb's version includes in-frame clones alone and lacks a portion of them. The sample carries about 93,000 clones, around 92% recorded once. This sample comprised CD4+ or CD8+ T cells sorted from blood, obtained in a trial of the OX40 agonist ivuxolimab. The source of these receptors is an adult with an advanced solid tumor such as melanoma, head and neck, liver or kidney cancer.

This clone has only a few counts. The rearrangement joins TRBV27 to TRBJ1-5, with 7 bases matching TRBD1. The CDR3 length is 14 residues. V dropped 6 bases and J dropped 4; count of bases not matched to a gene: 6. The germline CDR1 and CDR2 sequences are MNHEY and SMNVEV (reference sequence). In DNA form, the CDR3 reads TGTGCCAGCAGCACCACAGGGGCAAATCAGCCCCAGCATTTT. This sequence encodes CASSTTGANQPQHF.

The chain couples TRBV11-2 to TRBJ2-1, with 10 bases that match TRBD1. After removal of 1 base from V and 7 bases from J, the junction contained 4 bases not matched to a gene. CDR1 is SGHAT and CDR2 is FQNNGV in the germline V gene. This CDR3 has 15 residues. The CDR3 is CASSLVGTGDNEQFF. In DNA form, the CDR3 reads TGTGCCAGCAGCTTAGTGGGGACAGGGGATAATGAGCAGTTCTTC.

The chain combines TRBV4-1 with TRBJ2-5, with 8 positions matching TRBD1. Germline CDR1 MGHRA, CDR2 YSYEKL. The CDR3 totals 15 residues. Trimming at V came to 0 bases and at J to 4 bases, leaving 4 bases not matched to a gene. CDR3 nucleotides: TGCGCCAGCAGCCAAGATAGCAGGGGGCGAGAGACCCAGTACTTC. Translated, it gives CASSQDSRGRETQYF.

The rearrangement joins TRBV30 to TRBJ2-3; 13 bases match TRBD2. Losses at the gene ends were 2 bases for V and 6 bases for J; bases not matched to a gene: 5. The germline gives CDR1 GTSNPN, CDR2 SVGIG (reference sequence). The CDR3 runs to 15 residues. The CDR3 is CAWSLTSGGIDTQYF. The DNA of the CDR3 is TGTGCCTGGAGTTTGACTAGCGGGGGGATTGATACGCAGTATTTT.

This chain joins TRBV19 and TRBJ2-5, with D uncertain. V was trimmed by 3 bases and J by 1 base, leaving 6 bases between them. CDR1 is LNHDA, CDR2 SQIVND, per germline (reference sequence). This CDR3 has 13 amino acids. The CDR3 region has the DNA TGTGCCAGTAGTATGGTAGGCCAAGAGACCCAGTACTTC. Residues: CASSMVGQETQYF.

The rearrangement links TRBV30 to TRBJ1-1; maybe TRBD1 (6 bases). Germline CDR1 GTSNPN, CDR2 SVGIG (reference sequence). V lost 4 bases, J lost 1 base, and 19 bases lay in between. The CDR3 contains 16 residues. Written as DNA, the CDR3 is TGTGCCTGGACCCCTTTCACCGGGACACGGAACACTGAAGCTTTCTTT. Translated: CAWTPFTGTRNTEAFF. Full variable domain (remainder filled in from reference TRBV30 and TRBJ1-1): SQTIHQWPATLVQPVGSPLSLECTVEGTSNPNLYWYRQAAGRGLQLLFYSVGIGQISSEVPQNLSASRPQDRQFILSSKKLLLSDSGFYLCAWTPFTGTRNTEAFFGQGTRLTVV.

The chain recombines TRBV7-3 with TRBJ1-1, with 11 bases fitting TRBD1. The CDR3 consists of 16 residues. The V and J ends lost 5 bases and 4 bases, in that order; junction bases with no gene match: 9. CDR1 and CDR2 from the germline V gene are SGHTA and FQGTGA. CDR3 nucleotide sequence: TGTGCCAGCAGCCCGCGGACAGGGGGCGCAGGCACTGAAGCTTTCTTT. It yields the protein CASSPRTGGAGTEAFF.

The V gene is TRBV30, the J gene TRBJ2-1; 10 nucleotides agree with TRBD2. The V gene end was trimmed by 5 bases and the J gene end by 4 bases; junction bases not matched to a gene: 8. CDR1 GTSNPN and CDR2 SVGIG come from the germline V gene (reference sequence). The CDR3 is made up of 15 amino acids. The CDR3 is CAWALGAGGYNEQFF. Here the CDR3 DNA reads TGTGCCTGGGCCCTGGGAGCGGGAGGGTACAATGAGCAGTTCTTC.

The chain is built from TRBV9 and TRBJ2-1; D may be TRBD1 (6 bases). The germline gives CDR1 SGDLS, CDR2 YYNGEE. V was pared by 0 bases and J by 5 bases, with 9 bases between. The CDR3 extends over 14 amino acids. The DNA for the CDR3 is TGTGCCAGCAGCGTAGACAGGGTTAACAATGAGCAGTTCTTC. It translates to CASSVDRVNNEQFF.

The V gene is TRBV6-5, the J gene TRBJ2-7, with TRBD2 matching over 12 bases. The germline CDR1 and CDR2 sequences are MNHEY and SVGAGI. J was trimmed by 6 bases and V by 4 bases; bases with no gene match: 7. This CDR3 spans 15 amino acids. In DNA form, the CDR3 reads TGTGCCAGCAGTTTCAGACTAGCGGGAGTGATCGAGCAGTACTTC. This translates into CASSFRLAGVIEQYF.

This clone was counted once. The CDR3 loop is CASSLTSGGPTDTQYF. The DNA for the CDR3 is TGTGCCAGCAGCTTAACGTCGGGAGGTCCCACAGATACGCAGTATTTT. The chain links TRBV7-9 to TRBJ2-3; 7 nucleotides match TRBD2. J was trimmed by 2 bases and V by 2 bases; bases with no gene match: 7. The CDR3 is made up of 16 amino acids. Germline V gene data show CDR1 as SEHNR and CDR2 as FQNEAQ (reference sequence).

The chain recombines TRBV4-1 with TRBJ2-5, with 10 bases aligning to TRBD2. Germline CDR1 MGHRA, CDR2 YSYEKL. The V segment lost 5 bases and the J segment 2 bases; nucleotides outside the gene matches: 8. CDR3 length equals 16 residues. The CDR3 loop is CASSSSSGGLQETQYF. CDR3 sequence (DNA): TGCGCCAGCAGCTCATCTAGCGGGGGACTACAAGAGACCCAGTACTTC.

The chain joins TRBV6-5 to TRBJ1-5, with D maybe TRBD1 (5 bases). The CDR3 contains 12 residues. V lost 5 bases to trimming and J lost 8 bases, with 10 bases between them. In germline, CDR1 is MNHEY, CDR2 SVGAGI. The CDR3 is CASSEEGKPQHF. The CDR3 region has the DNA TGTGCCAGCAGTGAAGAGGGGAAGCCCCAGCATTTT.

The V gene is TRBV6-5, the J gene TRBJ2-7; TRBD1 agrees at 12 bases. The J segment lost 6 bases and the V segment lost 4 bases, leaving 4 bases of the junction unmatched. The CDR3 consists of 14 residues. Per the germline V gene, CDR1 is MNHEY and CDR2 is SVGAGI. CDR3 sequence: CASSSGQGASEQYF. CDR3 sequence (DNA): TGTGCCAGCAGTTCGGGACAGGGGGCCAGCGAGCAGTACTTC.

The rearrangement links TRBV11-3 to TRBJ2-7; possible D gene TRBD1, 6 bases. Germline V gene data show CDR1 as SGHNT and CDR2 as YENEEA. V lost 3 bases and J lost 6, with 12 bases in between. The CDR3 runs to 13 residues. CDR3 residues: CASSFNRVTEQYF. The CDR3 nucleotides are TGTGCCAGCAGCTTCAACAGGGTAACCGAGCAGTACTTC.

The DNA for the CDR3 is TGTGCCAGCAGTACTCGGGGGAGGGACGGGGGCTACACCTTC. Translating gives CASSTRGRDGGYTF. The V and J genes are TRBV6-6 and TRBJ1-2; TRBD1 is a possible D gene (5 bases). The CDR3 totals 14 residues. Germline assignment: CDR1 MNHNY and CDR2 SVGAGI (reference sequence). Between the trimmed V and J ends, which lost 5 bases and 8 bases, there was a span of 18 bases.

This chain uses TRBV7-3 with TRBJ2-3, with 9 bases matching TRBD1. Germline values: CDR1 SGHTA, CDR2 FQGTGA. Germline trimming cut 4 bases from V and 1 base from J; bases unmatched to any gene: 3. The CDR3 extends over 15 amino acids. This CDR3 is CASSSRTGGTDTQYF. The CDR3 coding sequence is TGTGCCAGCAGCTCCCGGACAGGGGGCACAGATACGCAGTATTTT.

The chain employs TRBV18 and TRBJ2-7; 10 nucleotides align to TRBD1. V shed 8 bases and J 7 bases; nucleotides not matched to a gene: 14. Germline CDR1 KGHSH, CDR2 LQKENI. This CDR3 has 15 residues. The CDR3 DNA sequence: TGTGCCAGCACGCCCCGGGACAGGGGCCTAGGGGAGCAGTACTTC. This sequence encodes CASTPRDRGLGEQYF.

The chain links TRBV30 to TRBJ1-1; possibly TRBD1 for D (6 bases). This CDR3 contains 15 residues. Per the germline V gene, CDR1 is GTSNPN and CDR2 is SVGIG (reference sequence). Trimming cost V 7 bases and J 6 bases, with 24 bases left between them. The CDR3 loop is CAFSPAGGNNAEAFF. DNA for the CDR3: TGTGCCTTTTCCCCGGCGGGGGGCAATAACGCTGAAGCTTTCTTT.

The genes are TRBV19 and TRBJ1-5; 9 bases match TRBD1. The germline CDR1 and CDR2 sequences are LNHDA and SQIVND (reference sequence). This CDR3 spans 14 amino acids. The junction had 7 bases not matched to a gene; V was cut back by 4 bases and J by 9 bases. CDR3 sequence: CASSTTGGRGPQHF. CDR3 sequence (DNA): TGTGCCAGTAGTACCACAGGGGGCAGGGGGCCCCAGCATTTT. The whole variable domain, remainder taken from reference TRBV19 and TRBJ1-5, is DGGITQSPKYLFRKEGQNVTLSCEQNLNHDAMYWYRQDPGQGLRLIYYSQIVNDFQKGDIAEGYSVSREKKESFPLTVTSAQKNPTAFYLCASSTTGGRGPQHFGDGTRLSIL.

The V gene is TRBV6-1, the J gene TRBJ1-2; 7 nucleotides line up with TRBD1. Germline loops: CDR1 MNHNS, CDR2 SASEGT. The CDR3 contains 13 residues. V lost 5 bases to trimming and J lost 5 bases; unmatched junction nucleotides: 5. The CDR3 reads CASSYGTEYGYTF. In DNA, the CDR3 is TGTGCCAGCAGTTATGGGACAGAGTATGGCTACACCTTC.

The chain couples TRBV29-1 to TRBJ1-2; unclear D gene. V was cut by 4 bases and J by 0 bases, with 3 bases left in between. Germline V gives CDR1 SQVTM, CDR2 ANQGSEA. The CDR3 length is 11 residues. The CDR3 DNA is TGCAGCGTTGTATCTAACTATGGCTACACCTTC. Translating it yields CSVVSNYGYTF. Full variable domain (rest looked up from reference TRBV29-1 and TRBJ1-2): SAVISQKPSRDICQRGTSLTIQCQVDSQVTMMFWYRQQPGQSLTLIATANQGSEATYESGFVIDKFPISRPNLTFSTLTVSNMSPEDSSIYLCSVVSNYGYTFGSGTRLTVV.

This sequence joins TRBV4-1 and TRBJ2-5; D gene ambiguous. The ends were cut back, 1 base at V and 9 bases at J, with 12 bases in the middle. The CDR3 spans 13 residues. In germline, CDR1 is MGHRA, CDR2 YSYEKL. CDR3 DNA sequence: TGCGCCAGCAGCCAAGGCCTTCAGCTACCCCAGTACTTC. Encoded protein: CASSQGLQLPQYF.

V usage is TRBV4-1 and J usage is TRBJ2-5; 8 nucleotides line up with TRBD2. Germline CDR1 is MGHRA and CDR2 is YSYEKL. CDR3 length equals 16 residues. The V gene end was trimmed by 4 bases and the J gene end by 2 bases; junction bases not matched to a gene: 9. DNA of the CDR3: TGCGCCAGCAGCCCAACTTTAGCGGGGCTACAAGAGACCCAGTACTTC. Protein sequence: CASSPTLAGLQETQYF.

The rearrangement links TRBV6-5 to TRBJ2-7, with D tentatively TRBD1 or TRBD2 (5 bases each). V lost 5 bases, J lost 0 bases, and 11 bases lay in between. The CDR3 extends over 14 amino acids. In germline, CDR1 is MNHEY, CDR2 SVGAGI. The CDR3 loop reads CASSGWDRSYEQYF. CDR3 nucleotides: TGTGCCAGCAGTGGGTGGGACCGCTCCTACGAGCAGTACTTC.

This chain uses TRBV4-2 with TRBJ1-2; 7 nucleotides align to TRBD1. With 1 base clipped from V and 10 bases from J, the junction kept 9 bases outside the gene matches. Germline V gene sequence: CDR1 LGHNA, CDR2 YNFKEQ. This CDR3 is built from 14 residues. The DNA of the CDR3 is TGTGCCAGCAGCCAAGCCTGGCAGGGGGTTTCCTACACCTTC. This sequence encodes CASSQAWQGVSYTF.

In this sample, this clone turned up a few times. J is TRBJ1-2 and V is TRBV5-1; 8 bases fit TRBD1. The V gene end was trimmed by 0 bases and the J gene end by 7 bases; junction bases not matched to a gene: 11. The CDR3 runs 16 residues. Germline V gene sequence: CDR1 SGHRS, CDR2 YFSETQ. The CDR3: CASSLGRSAGGSGYTF. CDR3 DNA sequence: TGCGCCAGCAGCTTGGGGAGGAGTGCAGGGGGCTCTGGCTACACCTTC.

This clone came up once. The chain combines TRBV5-1 with TRBJ2-3, with TRBD2 identical over 14 bases. The CDR3 spans 17 residues. CDR1 and CDR2 from the germline V gene are SGHRS and YFSETQ. V trimming: 5 bases; J trimming: 5 bases; junction bases outside the gene matches: 10. CDR3: CASRSPGLAGGIDTQYF. The CDR3, as DNA: TGCGCCAGCAGATCTCCCGGACTAGCGGGGGGAATAGATACGCAGTATTTT.

V is TRBV25-1 and J is TRBJ1-1; 8 bases map to TRBD1. The CDR3 is made up of 12 amino acids. The V segment lost 5 bases and the J segment 11 bases; nucleotides outside the gene matches: 7. Germline V gene lookup returns CDR1 MGHDK and CDR2 SYGVNS. The CDR3 here is CASSSRTGLAFF. In nucleotides, the CDR3 is TGTGCCAGCAGTTCCCGGACAGGGCTGGCTTTCTTT.

The gene calls are TRBV11-3 and TRBJ1-2; a possible D gene is TRBD1 (6 bases). The ends were cut back, 8 bases at V and 0 bases at J, with 19 bases in the middle. CDR1 and CDR2 from the germline V gene are SGHNT and YENEEA. The CDR3 loop spans 16 amino acids. CDR3 nucleotides: TGTGCCAGCTCGAGAACGGGGGGCAGTACTAACTATGGCTACACCTTC. Protein sequence: CASSRTGGSTNYGYTF. Variable domain in full (rest from reference TRBV11-3 and TRBJ1-2): EAGVVQSPRYKIIEKKQPVAFWCNPISGHNTLYWYLQNLGQGPELLIRYENEEAVDDSQLPKDRFSAERLKGVDSTLKIQPAELGDSAVYLCASSRTGGSTNYGYTFGSGTRLTVV.

The rearrangement joins TRBV5-1 to TRBJ2-1; TRBD2 aligns across 7 bases. The CDR3 is made up of 16 amino acids. Trimming cost V 4 bases and J 1 base; bases outside gene matches: 8. CDR1 is SGHRS and CDR2 is YFSETQ in the germline V gene. The CDR3 nucleotides read TGCGCCAGCAGCCCCACGGCGGGGGAATCCTACAATGAGCAGTTCTTC. This codes for CASSPTAGESYNEQFF.

The rearrangement uses TRBV11-3 and TRBJ2-4; D is ambiguous. CDR1 and CDR2 from the germline V gene are SGHNT and YENEEA. The CDR3 runs 13 residues. V was cut by 5 bases and J by 8 bases, with 13 bases left in between. This CDR3 reads CASSPQGLDIQYF. CDR3 in DNA: TGTGCCAGCAGCCCCCAAGGGTTGGACATTCAGTACTTC.